A selection of T cell receptor beta chains follows, all from one sample in a study of long-term antiretroviral therapy in people with HIV. The data were produced by immunoSEQ multiplex PCR, yet TCRdb's version contains in-frame clones alone and is incomplete. The sample lists about 30,000 clones, 95% occurring once. The specimen was unsorted PBMCs, collected 5.3 years after starting antiretroviral therapy. These receptors all come from a man aged 45 to 65 with HIV. Both conserved end residues are part of each CDR3. The D gene is left open where the match is weak. Not every row has a clone size; where given, it reads once, few, many or a size class.

TRBD2	-	TRBV5-1	TRBJ2-1	TGCGCCAGCAGCTTGGCCGGTATTTCCCCGGGAGGAAACAATGAGCAGTTCTTC	CASSLAGISPGGNNEQFF
-	-	TRBV18	TRBJ1-2	TGTGCCAGCTCACTCAACAGGGAGGGGCTGTTTGGCTACACCTTC	CASSLNREGLFGYTF
TRBD1	-	TRBV6-5	TRBJ1-1	TGTGCCAGCAGTAGGACAGGGGGTATCCCTGAAGCTTTCTTT	CASSRTGGIPEAFF
-	-	TRBV19	TRBJ1-1	TGTGCCAGTAGTACGCCGACAGTCTTGGTCACTGAAGCTTTCTTT	CASSTPTVLVTEAFF
-	-	TRBV21-1	TRBJ2-7	TGTGCCAGACGGGCCCATGCCTACGAGCAGTACTTC	CARRAHAYEQYF
-	-	TRBV19	TRBJ1-1	TGTGCCAGTAGTATCCGTGGGACAACGCTTATGAACACTGAAGCTTTCTTT	CASSIRGTTLMNTEAFF
TRBD1	-	TRBV30	TRBJ1-2	TGTGCCTGGACCCGGACAGGGGCCTATGGCTACACCTTC	CAWTRTGAYGYTF
-	-	TRBV7-7	TRBJ2-1	TGTGCCAGCAGCTTAGGGGTGGCACCCTCTGAGCAGTTCTTC	CASSLGVAPSEQFF
-	-	TRBV9	TRBJ2-3	TGTGCCAGCAGCGTAGCTCCCTTTGGGGGGACCAGCACAGATACGCAGTATTTT	CASSVAPFGGTSTDTQYF
-	-	TRBV11-3	TRBJ2-3	TGTGCCAGCAGCTTAGAACCGACGGCAGATACGCAGTATTTT	CASSLEPTADTQYF
-	-	TRBV9	TRBJ1-3	TGTGCCAACCGGAGGTCGAGCTCTGGAAACACCATATATTTT	CANRRSSSGNTIYF
-	-	TRBV19	TRBJ1-5	TGTGCCAGTAGTGGTGGACACGCTCAGCCCCAGCATTTT	CASSGGHAQPQHF
TRBD2	-	TRBV7-2	TRBJ2-5	TGTGCCAGCAGCCCTAGCCCCAGCGGGGGGGCCGGGGAGACCCAGTACTTC	CASSPSPSGGAGETQYF
-	-	TRBV11-2	TRBJ1-5	TGTGCCAGCAGCTTGGGGGCGGGGGCGAATCAGCCCCAGCATTTT	CASSLGAGANQPQHF
-	once	TRBV9	TRBJ1-3	TGTGCCAGCAGCGCAGGGGTCGGAAACACCATATATTTT	CASSAGVGNTIYF
TRBD1	-	TRBV4-3	TRBJ1-5	TGCGCCAGCAGCCCGGACAGGGACCAGCCCCAGCATTTT	CASSPDRDQPQHF
-	-	TRBV6-1	TRBJ1-4	TGTGCCAGCAGTGAAGCTTACACTAATGAAAAACTGTTTTTT	CASSEAYTNEKLFF
-	-	TRBV6-5	TRBJ1-3	TGTGCCAGCAGTTATTTTGGACGGATCTCTGGAAACACCATATATTTT	CASSYFGRISGNTIYF
TRBD1	once	TRBV5-6	TRBJ1-1	TGTGCCAGCAGCAGGACAGGGATCAGCATTGCCCCTGAAGCTTTCTTT	CASSRTGISIAPEAFF
-	-	TRBV5-5	TRBJ2-2	TGTGCCAGCAGCTTGGGAGTCGGAAGCACCGGGGAGCTGTTTTTT	CASSLGVGSTGELFF
-	-	TRBV27	TRBJ2-3	TGTGCCAGCAGCCGCAAACTTAGCACAGATACGCAGTATTTT	CASSRKLSTDTQYF
-	-	TRBV5-1	TRBJ2-3	TGCGCCAGCAGCTGGGACAGCACAGATACGCAGTATTTT	CASSWDSTDTQYF
TRBD1	-	TRBV6-6	TRBJ1-5	TGTGCCAGCAGTTCGGGACAGTTACAGCCCCAGCATTTT	CASSSGQLQPQHF
-	-	TRBV7-8	TRBJ2-7	TGTGCCAGCAGCTTAGGCGAAAAAGAGCAGTACTTC	CASSLGEKEQYF
TRBD1	-	TRBV6-5	TRBJ1-1	TGTGCCAGCAACCTTTTACAGGGGAGTGACACTGAAGCTTTCTTT	CASNLLQGSDTEAFF
-	-	TRBV27	TRBJ2-7	TGTGCCAGCAGTTCCCGACCCGGGACAAACTCCTACGAGCAGTACTTC	CASSSRPGTNSYEQYF
-	-	TRBV9	TRBJ1-6	TGTGCCAGCAGCGAGGGGACCTTTAATTCACCCCTCCACTTT	CASSEGTFNSPLHF
TRBD2	-	TRBV2	TRBJ2-1	TGTGCCAGCAGACTAGCGGAAAACAATGAGCAGTTCTTC	CASRLAENNEQFF
-	-	TRBV20-1	TRBJ1-1	TGCAGTGCTAGTCTCCTAGGGGGGACTTTCTTT	CSASLLGGTFF
-	-	TRBV29-1	TRBJ1-3	TGCAGCGTTGAAGGGGGGCACACCATATATTTT	CSVEGGHTIYF
-	-	TRBV7-8	TRBJ1-1	TGTGCCAGCAGCTTAGTAGGGGGAATGGGGACTGAAGCTTTCTTT	CASSLVGGMGTEAFF
-	once	TRBV4-1	TRBJ2-7	TGCGCCAGCAGCCAAGTGGGCCTATTGAGCTCCTACGAGCAGTACTTC	CASSQVGLLSSYEQYF
TRBD2	once	TRBV5-1	TRBJ2-3	TGCGCCAGCAGCCGGGCGGGACTAGCGGGGGGGCTCGGCACAGATACGCAGTATTTT	CASSRAGLAGGLGTDTQYF
-	-	TRBV6-5	TRBJ1-1	TGTGCCAGCAGTTACCGCAGGGCCTACTCAGGGGCTGAAGCTTTCTTT	CASSYRRAYSGAEAFF